What follows are 21 T cell receptor beta chains derived from one specimen sequenced in a study of T cell responses to AZD1222 COVID-19 vaccine. The assay was immunoSEQ multiplex PCR, and TCRdb's table has in-frame clones only and misses some. The sample records more than 250,000 clones, 80% to 95% being singletons. The specimen was peripheral blood, collected on day 0 of AZD1222 vaccination. These receptors were taken from an adult in good health.

This clone has only one observation. The chain recombines TRBV28 with TRBJ2-2, with D unclear. The CDR3 loop spans 14 amino acids. V was pared by 2 bases and J by 1 base, with 5 bases between. Looked up from germline, CDR1 is MDHEN and CDR2 is SYDVKM. CDR3 sequence: CASSLTLNTGELFF. The CDR3 nucleotides read TGTGCCAGCAGTTTAACCTTGAACACCGGGGAGCTGTTTTTT.

The CDR3 nucleotides read TGTGCCAGCAGTCTTAGCGGGGGCGCATACAATGAGCAGTTCTTC. It is translated as CASSLSGGAYNEQFF. The chain has TRBV7-2 and TRBJ2-1, with 9 bases fitting TRBD2. The CDR3 sequence is 15 residues long. The V and J ends lost 6 bases and 4 bases, in that order; junction bases with no gene match: 7. CDR1 and CDR2 (germline): SGHTA, FQGNSA.

The chain links TRBV6-5 to TRBJ2-7; TRBD1 might be the D (5 bases). The V gene lost 4 bases and the J gene lost 2 bases, with 12 bases spanning the gap. This CDR3 comprises 14 residues. Germline loops: CDR1 MNHEY, CDR2 SVGAGI. The CDR3 region is CASSWQGDAYEQYF. The CDR3 region has the DNA TGTGCCAGCAGTTGGCAAGGGGATGCCTACGAGCAGTACTTC.

Comments on this clone: Other nucleotide sequences from this sample produce the same CDR3. V is TRBV7-3 and J is TRBJ2-7, with 7 bases fitting TRBD2. In germline, CDR1 is SGHTA, CDR2 FQGTGA. This CDR3 region has 14 residues. V trimming: 1 base; J trimming: 0 bases; junction bases outside the gene matches: 0. This chain's CDR3 is CASSLSGGSYEQYF. CDR3 nucleotides: TGTGCCAGCAGCTTAAGCGGGGGCTCCTACGAGCAGTACTTC.

V gene TRBV7-2 combines with J gene TRBJ2-3; maybe TRBD1 (6 bases). Trimming removed 6 bases from V and 0 bases from J, with 10 bases in between. CDR1 SGHTA and CDR2 FQGNSA come from the germline V gene. The CDR3 contains 14 residues. Here the CDR3 reads CASRTGRSTDTQYF. CDR3 DNA sequence: TGTGCCAGCAGGACAGGTCGTAGCACAGATACGCAGTATTTT.

The J gene is TRBJ1-1, the V gene TRBV6-5; D is unclear. Per the germline V gene, CDR1 is MNHEY and CDR2 is SVGAGI. CDR3 length equals 12 residues. Deletions cut 3 bases from V and 5 bases from J, with 7 bases between. The CDR3 coding sequence is TGTGCCAGCAGTTATGGAGGGACTGAAGCTTTCTTT. This codes for CASSYGGTEAFF.

V and J are TRBV5-1 and TRBJ2-5; a possible D gene is TRBD2 (7 bases). The length of the CDR3 is 13 residues. CDR1 is SGHRS, CDR2 YFSETQ, per germline. The ends were cut back, 6 bases at V and 5 bases at J, with 14 bases in the middle. This CDR3 is CASMGGGLETQYF. CDR3 nucleotide sequence: TGCGCCAGCATGGGAGGGGGGCTGGAGACCCAGTACTTC.

The chain carries TRBV7-2 and TRBJ1-1, with a possible D match to TRBD1 (5 bases). The germline V gene encodes CDR1 SGHTA and CDR2 FQGNSA. The CDR3 loop spans 15 amino acids. V lost 1 base and J 0 bases, leaving 9 bases between the germline ends. The CDR3 DNA follows: TGTGCCAGCAGCTTAGTGGGGGAGATGAACACTGAAGCTTTCTTT. Protein sequence: CASSLVGEMNTEAFF.

J is TRBJ1-6 and V is TRBV28, with TRBD1 matching 8 bases. The CDR3 sequence is 15 residues long. Germline CDR1 is MDHEN and CDR2 is SYDVKM. V lost 7 bases and J lost 2; bases outside the gene matches: 4. DNA of the CDR3: TGTGCCAGCACTCGGACAGGGCCCTATAATTCACCCCTCCACTTT. It is translated as CASTRTGPYNSPLHF.

This clone was recorded a few times. V gene TRBV10-3 combines with J gene TRBJ1-5; maybe TRBD1 (5 bases). There are 15 residues in the CDR3. Germline loops: CDR1 ENHRY, CDR2 SYGVKD. Trimming removed 0 bases at V and 7 bases at J, with 13 bases between. The CDR3 is CAISESIEGRQPQHF. As DNA, the CDR3 is TGTGCCATCAGTGAGTCTATTGAGGGGAGGCAGCCCCAGCATTTT.

The chain combines TRBV18 with TRBJ1-1; the D gene is possibly TRBD1 (5 bases). The CDR3 is 14 amino acids. With 2 bases removed from V and 7 bases from J, the gap between germline ends came to 14 bases. Germline lookup yields CDR1 KGHSH and CDR2 LQKENI. This chain's CDR3 is CASSPVRGSGEAFF. CDR3 in DNA: TGTGCCAGCTCACCAGTACGGGGGTCCGGTGAAGCTTTCTTT. The full variable domain, rest sourced from reference TRBV18 and TRBJ1-1, is NAGVMQNPRHLVRRRGQEARLRCSPMKGHSHVYWYRQLPEEGLKFMVYLQKENIIDESGMPKERFSAEFPKEGPSILRIQQVVRGDSAAYFCASSPVRGSGEAFFGQGTRLTVV.

The chain uses TRBV4-1 and TRBJ1-2; TRBD1 matches at 10 bases. CDR1 and CDR2 from the germline V gene are MGHRA and YSYEKL. The V gene end was trimmed by 3 bases and the J gene end by 5 bases; junction bases not matched to a gene: 6. The CDR3 has 15 amino acids. The CDR3 reads CASSQGQGQIYGYTF. The DNA of the CDR3 is TGCGCCAGCAGCCAGGGACAGGGGCAAATATATGGCTACACCTTC.

The chain links TRBV7-6 to TRBJ1-1; a possible D gene is TRBD1 (6 bases). CDR1 is SGHVS and CDR2 is FNYEAQ in the germline V gene. This CDR3 has 14 amino acids. V was shortened by 5 bases and J by 5 bases, with 15 bases between the two germline ends. In nucleotides, the CDR3 is TGTGCCAGCAGCACTACAGGGAGAGGTACTGAAGCTTTCTTT. Protein product: CASSTTGRGTEAFF. The variable domain in full, completed from reference TRBV7-6 and TRBJ1-1, reads GAGVSQSPRYKVTKRGQDVALRCDPISGHVSLYWYRQALGQGPEFLTYFNYEAQQDKSGLPNDRFSAERPEGSISTLTIQRTEQRDSAMYRCASSTTGRGTEAFFGQGTRLTVV.

The rearrangement uses TRBV5-1 and TRBJ2-1; 8 positions match TRBD2. Germline trimming cut 2 bases from V and 6 bases from J; bases unmatched to any gene: 4. The CDR3 spans 14 residues. Germline V gene data show CDR1 as SGHRS and CDR2 as YFSETQ. The CDR3 reads CASSFSSGLNEQFF. CDR3 in DNA: TGCGCCAGCAGCTTCTCTAGCGGGCTCAATGAGCAGTTCTTC.

This clone was found once. The chain is built from TRBV11-2 and TRBJ1-5; the D is unclear. The V and J ends lost 5 bases and 5 bases respectively, with 13 bases between them. Germline CDR1 SGHAT, CDR2 FQNNGV. This CDR3 has 14 residues. The CDR3 reads CASSRASLDQPQHF. DNA for the CDR3: TGTGCCAGCAGCCGGGCTTCGTTGGATCAGCCCCAGCATTTT.

This chain uses TRBV7-9 with TRBJ1-1, with D unclear. Per germline, CDR1 SEHNR and CDR2 FQNEAQ (reference sequence). The CDR3 extends over 16 amino acids. Trimming took off 5 bases at V and 3 bases at J, with 19 bases between the two ends. Here the CDR3 DNA reads TGTGCCAGCAGCGACTACTTGAGGACGGAGGACACTGAAGCTTTCTTT. This sequence encodes CASSDYLRTEDTEAFF.

In its sample, this clone was seen once. This chain connects TRBV28 to TRBJ2-1, with D perhaps TRBD1 or TRBD2 (6 bases each). The CDR3 runs 16 residues. CDR1 and CDR2 (germline): MDHEN, SYDVKM. Trimming pared 4 bases from V and 6 bases from J, leaving 19 bases between. Written as DNA, the CDR3 is TGTGCCAGCAGTTCCCGGTGGGACAACGGGGGCAATGAGCAGTTCTTC. This sequence encodes CASSSRWDNGGNEQFF.

This chain uses TRBV9 with TRBJ2-5; 16 nucleotides line up with TRBD2. Trimming removed 4 bases from V and 2 bases from J; junction bases left unmatched: 8. The CDR3 is 18 residues long. The germline V gene encodes CDR1 SGDLS and CDR2 YYNGEE. CDR3 DNA sequence: TGTGCCAGCAGCCCGGGGACTAGCGGGAGGGCACGGCAAGAGACCCAGTACTTC. Protein: CASSPGTSGRARQETQYF. The entire variable domain, with the rest obtained from reference TRBV9 and TRBJ2-5, is as follows: DSGVTQTPKHLITATGQRVTLRCSPRSGDLSVYWYQQSLDQGLQFLIQYYNGEERAKGNILERFSAQQFPDLHSELNLSSLELGDSALYFCASSPGTSGRARQETQYFGPGTRLLVL.

This chain connects TRBV15 to TRBJ2-1, with D tentatively TRBD2 (5 bases). With 7 bases removed from V and 10 bases from J, the gap between germline ends came to 17 bases. Per germline, CDR1 LNHNV and CDR2 YYDKDF (reference sequence). This CDR3 has 13 amino acids. The CDR3 loop reads CATMAVAYGEQFF. The CDR3 nucleotides read TGTGCCACCATGGCGGTAGCGTACGGGGAGCAGTTCTTC. The complete variable domain, with remaining parts taken from reference TRBV15 and TRBJ2-1, reads DAMVIQNPRYQVTQFGKPVTLSCSQTLNHNVMYWYQQKSSQAPKLLFHYYDKDFNNEADTPDNFQSRRPNTSFCFLDIRSPGLGDTAMYLCATMAVAYGEQFFGPGTRLTVL.

This clone is a singleton in its sample. The chain employs TRBV28 and TRBJ1-3; D gene uncertain. Trimming cost V 5 bases and J 1 base, with 15 bases left between them. This CDR3 region has 16 residues. Germline values: CDR1 MDHEN, CDR2 SYDVKM. CDR3 nucleotide sequence: TGTGCCAGCAGTGTACTAGGCAGAGGGTCTGGAAACACCATATATTTT. Amino acids: CASSVLGRGSGNTIYF.

The chain uses TRBV28 and TRBJ1-1; D is ambiguous. The CDR3 has 12 amino acids. Germline values: CDR1 MDHEN, CDR2 SYDVKM. V shed 4 bases and J shed 13 bases, with 16 bases lying between them. The CDR3 loop is CASSSPGRGGFF. CDR3 sequence (DNA): TGTGCCAGCAGTTCCCCCGGACGGGGAGGTTTCTTT. Looking up the rest from reference TRBV28 and TRBJ1-1 gives the full variable domain: DVKVTQSSRYLVKRTGEKVFLECVQDMDHENMFWYRQDPGLGLRLIYFSYDVKMKEKGDIPEGYSVSREKKERFSLILESASTNQTSMYLCASSSPGRGGFFGQGTRLTVV.